A single TCR beta chain is shown here with its context. This entry comes from a study of shared clonotypes between healthy human individuals. Produced via immunoSEQ multiplex PCR; TCRdb's table is partial and in-frame only. Of 1.5 million to 2.5 million clones listed, over 85% are singletons. Positively selected for CCR7, the CD45RO-negative cells used as naive CD8 cells excluded terminally differentiated effector memory CD45RA+ cells. The CDR3 loop spans 17 amino acids. The ends lost 6 bases at V and 3 bases at J; junction bases unmatched: 16. The germline gives CDR1 LNHDA, CDR2 SQIVND (reference sequence).

The material sequenced was naive CD8+ T cells sorted from blood. The rearrangement uses TRBV19 and TRBJ1-1, with 7 positions matching TRBD1. The clonotype comes from a man between 18 and 29 years old in good health. CDR3 amino acids: CASSRIGQASSDTEAFF. The CDR3 bases are TGTGCCAGTAGCCGAATTGGACAGGCTAGCTCGGACACTGAAGCTTTCTTT. The entire variable domain, with the rest obtained from reference TRBV19 and TRBJ1-1, is as follows: DGGITQSPKYLFRKEGQNVTLSCEQNLNHDAMYWYRQDPGQGLRLIYYSQIVNDFQKGDIAEGYSVSREKKESFPLTVTSAQKNPTAFYLCASSRIGQASSDTEAFFGQGTRLTVV.